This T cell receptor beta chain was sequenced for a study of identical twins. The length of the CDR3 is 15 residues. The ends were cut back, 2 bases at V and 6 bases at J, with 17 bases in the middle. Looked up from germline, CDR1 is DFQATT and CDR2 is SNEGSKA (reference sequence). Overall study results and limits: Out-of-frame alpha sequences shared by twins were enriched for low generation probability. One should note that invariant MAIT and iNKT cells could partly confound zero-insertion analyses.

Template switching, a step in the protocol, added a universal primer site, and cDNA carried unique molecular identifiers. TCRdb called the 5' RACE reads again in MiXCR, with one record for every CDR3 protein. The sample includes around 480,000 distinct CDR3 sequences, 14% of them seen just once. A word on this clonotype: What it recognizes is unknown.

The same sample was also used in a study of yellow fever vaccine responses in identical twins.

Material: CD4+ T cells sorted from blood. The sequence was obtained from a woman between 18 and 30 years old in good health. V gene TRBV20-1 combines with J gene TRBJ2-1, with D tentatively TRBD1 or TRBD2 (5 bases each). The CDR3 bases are TGCAGTGCTAGAATGGCGGTTTCCGGGGCCAATGAGCAGTTCTTC. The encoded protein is CSARMAVSGANEQFF.